One and the same sample provided the 27 T cell receptor beta chains below, sequenced in a study of shared clonotypes between healthy human individuals. In the naive CD8 group, cells lacked CD45RO and were positively selected for CCR7, so terminally differentiated effector memory CD45RA+ cells were left out. Profiling relied on immunoSEQ multiplex PCR, and the TCRdb table lists in-frame clones only, not all of them. The sample holds approximately 740,000 clones; over 90% are singletons and the top ten take approximately 25%. The sample consisted of naive CD8+ T cells sorted from blood. These receptors were obtained from a man between 25 and 39 years old in good health.

This clone occurred a few times. The rearrangement links TRBV20-1 to TRBJ1-5; D is perhaps TRBD1 (5 bases). V lost 6 bases to trimming and J lost 6 bases, with 9 bases between them. The length of the CDR3 is 11 residues. Germline CDR1 reads DFQATT; CDR2 reads SNEGSKA (reference sequence). CDR3 sequence reads: CSASQGQPQHF. The DNA of the CDR3 is TGCAGTGCATCGCAGGGTCAGCCCCAGCATTTT.

The CDR3 region has the DNA TGTGCCAGCAGCTTCAGGGGACGTATTGGAGGGGGGTTGAACACTGAAGCTTTCTTT. Translated: CASSFRGRIGGGLNTEAFF. This chain uses TRBV7-8 with TRBJ1-1; weak D call: TRBD1 (6 bases). This CDR3 contains 19 residues. Germline lookup yields CDR1 SGHVS and CDR2 FQNEAQ. Between the trimmed V and J ends, which lost 3 bases and 0 bases, there was a span of 23 bases.

The chain has TRBV5-6 and TRBJ2-7, with 9 bases lining up with TRBD2. This CDR3 is built from 15 residues. Germline V lookup: CDR1 SGHDT, CDR2 YYEEEE. Unmatched junction bases numbered 6, after V lost 2 bases and J lost 3 bases. The CDR3, as DNA: TGTGCCAGCAGCTTAGGTAGCGGGAGTCTCTACGAGCAGTACTTC. Translating it yields CASSLGSGSLYEQYF.

This clone was picked up one time. This chain uses TRBV13 with TRBJ2-1; 15 bases fit TRBD2. Germline-derived CDR1 and CDR2 are PRHDT and FYEKMQ (reference sequence). Trimming cost V 5 bases and J 0 bases; bases outside gene matches: 8. The CDR3 has 19 residues. CDR3 amino acids: CASSPRTSGRDPSYNEQFF. In nucleotides, the CDR3 is TGTGCCAGCAGCCCCAGGACTAGCGGGAGGGATCCCTCCTACAATGAGCAGTTCTTC. The full variable domain, in which reference TRBV13 and TRBJ2-1 provide the parts outside the CDR3, is AAGVIQSPRHLIKEKRETATLKCYPIPRHDTVYWYQQGPGQDPQFLISFYEKMQSDKGSIPDRFSAQQFSDYHSELNMSSLELGDSALYFCASSPRTSGRDPSYNEQFFGPGTRLTVL.

V usage is TRBV7-9 and J usage is TRBJ2-2; a weak D match, TRBD1 (5 bases). The CDR3 sequence is 17 residues long. From germline, CDR1 is SEHNR and CDR2 FQNEAQ (reference sequence). V shed 2 bases and J shed 4 bases, with 17 bases lying between them. CDR3: CASSLTSAGISTGELFF. In nucleotides, the CDR3 is TGTGCCAGCAGCTTAACGTCGGCAGGGATTAGCACCGGGGAGCTGTTTTTT. Using reference TRBV7-9 and TRBJ2-2 for the parts outside the CDR3, the full variable domain is DTGVSQNPRHKITKRGQNVTFRCDPISEHNRLYWYRQTLGQGPEFLTYFQNEAQLEKSRLLSDRFSAERPKGSFSTLEIQRTEQGDSAMYLCASSLTSAGISTGELFFGEGSRLTVL.

V usage is TRBV27 and J usage is TRBJ2-7; 11 nucleotides match TRBD2. This CDR3 is 14 amino acids long. The junction had 4 bases not matched to a gene; V was cut back by 4 bases and J by 5 bases. The germline CDR1 and CDR2 sequences are MNHEY and SMNVEV (reference sequence). The CDR3 nucleotides are TGTGCCAGCAGTTACCAACTAGCGGGAGACGAGCAGTACTTC. This codes for CASSYQLAGDEQYF.

This clone occurred once. The chain links TRBV7-9 to TRBJ1-3; D gene unclear. Between the trimmed V and J ends, which lost 4 bases and 2 bases, there was a span of 12 bases. The CDR3 runs to 15 residues. Germline CDR1 and CDR2: SEHNR and FQNEAQ (reference sequence). The CDR3 region has the DNA TGTGCCAGCAGCTCAGCCGGAATACCTGGAAACACCATATATTTT. This codes for CASSSAGIPGNTIYF.

V gene TRBV6-1 combines with J gene TRBJ2-1, with unresolved D. Per the germline V gene, CDR1 is MNHNS and CDR2 is SASEGT. Trimming removed 8 bases at V and 4 bases at J, with 9 bases between. This CDR3 has 12 amino acids. In nucleotides, the CDR3 is TGTGCCAGCCTCCCAAAGTACAATGAGCAGTTCTTC. As protein: CASLPKYNEQFF.

The CDR3 region has the DNA TGTGCCAGCAGCCAATTAGCGGTACACGACACAGATACGCAGTATTTT. Translation: CASSQLAVHDTDTQYF. The chain is built from TRBV4-2 and TRBJ2-3; TRBD2 might be the D (6 bases). The CDR3 totals 16 residues. Germline V gene sequence: CDR1 LGHNA, CDR2 YNFKEQ. V lost 2 bases and J lost 2, with 14 bases in between.

V and J are TRBV28 and TRBJ2-2, with 9 positions matching TRBD1. Germline CDR1 and CDR2: MDHEN and SYDVKM. This CDR3 is built from 16 residues. With 5 bases clipped from V and 4 bases from J, the junction kept 8 bases outside the gene matches. This CDR3 is CASSTGGQGFTGELFF. Here the CDR3 DNA reads TGTGCCAGCAGTACCGGGGGACAGGGATTCACCGGGGAGCTGTTTTTT.

The V gene is TRBV7-6, the J gene TRBJ2-1, with 7 bases matching TRBD2. The CDR3 covers 13 residues. With V trimmed by 5 bases and J by 8 bases, 6 bases remained unmatched. Germline assignment: CDR1 SGHVS and CDR2 FNYEAQ. The CDR3 DNA sequence: TGTGCCAGCAGCCGCGGACTAGGCCATGAGCAGTTCTTC. Translated, it gives CASSRGLGHEQFF.

For this clone: This same CDR3 is encoded by further DNA sequences in the sample. This chain connects TRBV28 to TRBJ2-7; 15 bases fit TRBD2. V was pared by 6 bases and J by 9 bases, with 15 bases of the junction left unmatched. The length of the CDR3 is 17 residues. Germline V gives CDR1 MDHEN, CDR2 SYDVKM. In DNA form, the CDR3 reads TGTGCCAGCAGCCTTGGACTAGCGGGAGGGCCAGCCCTGCGGCAGTACTTC. Translating it yields CASSLGLAGGPALRQYF.

The rearrangement uses TRBV9 and TRBJ2-7; D gene unclear. With 0 bases removed from V and 0 bases from J, the gap between germline ends came to 16 bases. This CDR3 is 17 amino acids long. Germline values: CDR1 SGDLS, CDR2 YYNGEE. CDR3: CASSVGATATTSYEQYF. CDR3 DNA sequence: TGTGCCAGCAGCGTAGGGGCCACAGCCACCACCTCCTACGAGCAGTACTTC.

The V and J genes are TRBV4-1 and TRBJ1-4; unclear D gene. The CDR3 sequence is 16 residues long. Trimming took off 3 bases at V and 3 bases at J, with 14 bases between the two ends. CDR1 and CDR2 (germline): MGHRA, YSYEKL. DNA of the CDR3: TGCGCCAGCAGCCACGAAGAACAGATACCTAATGAAAAACTGTTTTTT. This sequence encodes CASSHEEQIPNEKLFF.

The J gene is TRBJ2-3, the V gene TRBV5-6; D gene unclear. Trimming removed 7 bases from V and 0 bases from J, with 15 bases in between. This CDR3 region has 15 residues. Germline CDR1 and CDR2: SGHDT and YYEEEE. The CDR3 nucleotides are TGTGCCAGCCCGTCCTTTATGGACAGCACAGATACGCAGTATTTT. It encodes CASPSFMDSTDTQYF.

This clone was detected only a few times. The chain recombines TRBV19 with TRBJ2-2; D unresolved. V was shortened by 8 bases and J by 6 bases, with 10 bases between the two germline ends. CDR1 is LNHDA and CDR2 is SQIVND in the germline V gene (reference sequence). This CDR3 is built from 12 residues. CDR3 protein: CASRAGAGELFF. CDR3 coding DNA: TGTGCCAGTCGGGCAGGCGCCGGGGAGCTGTTTTTT.

Details on this clone: This same CDR3 is encoded by further DNA sequences in the sample. The gene calls are TRBV7-9 and TRBJ2-2; no clear D gene. This CDR3 comprises 12 residues. Trimming left V 1 base short and J 6 bases short, with 3 bases between. Germline assignment: CDR1 SEHNR and CDR2 FQNEAQ (reference sequence). The CDR3 DNA reads as TGTGCCAGCAGCTTAGAGGCCGGGGAGCTGTTTTTT. Protein sequence: CASSLEAGELFF.

The chain couples TRBV15 to TRBJ1-5; possibly TRBD1 for D (5 bases). Germline V gene lookup returns CDR1 LNHNV and CDR2 YYDKDF (reference sequence). The length of the CDR3 is 17 residues. The germline V and J ends were trimmed by 0 bases and 4 bases, with 16 bases remaining between them. The CDR3 nucleotides read TGTGCCACCAGCAGAGATGTGGGAACGACAGAGAATCAGCCCCAGCATTTT. It yields the protein CATSRDVGTTENQPQHF.

The chain has TRBV5-5 and TRBJ2-1; TRBD1 matches at 9 bases. Germline CDR1 and CDR2: SGHKS and YYEKEE (reference sequence). The CDR3 is 16 residues long. Trimming took 4 bases from V and 10 from J; bases not matched to a gene: 15. The CDR3 DNA sequence: TGTGCCAGCAGCCTGGACAGGGGTACGATAACTCGGGAGCAGTTCTTC. Residues: CASSLDRGTITREQFF.

The chain joins TRBV14 to TRBJ1-2, with D tentatively TRBD1 (6 bases). Germline loops: CDR1 SGHDN, CDR2 FVKESK. The ends were cut back, 0 bases at V and 8 bases at J, with 13 bases in the middle. The CDR3 has 14 residues. The CDR3 is CASSQERDIKGYTF. The CDR3 DNA reads as TGTGCCAGCAGCCAAGAAAGGGACATCAAGGGCTACACCTTC.

This sequence joins TRBV29-1 and TRBJ2-7, with D possibly being TRBD1 or TRBD2 (6 bases each). The length of the CDR3 is 12 residues. CDR1 is SQVTM and CDR2 is ANQGSEA in the germline V gene. Trimming pared 7 bases from V and 6 bases from J, leaving 16 bases between. CDR3 in amino acids: CSALEGGSEQYF. The CDR3 nucleotides read TGCAGCGCCCTCGAGGGGGGAAGCGAGCAGTACTTC.

The chain joins TRBV5-5 to TRBJ2-2; the D gene is possibly TRBD1 (7 bases). The germline CDR1 and CDR2 sequences are SGHKS and YYEKEE (reference sequence). This CDR3 spans 20 amino acids. V lost 1 base and J lost 0, with 22 bases in between. For the CDR3, the DNA is TGTGCCAGCAGCTTGCCAGGGGGGTCCGAATTCTACGCGAACACCGGGGAGCTGTTTTTT. Its protein product is CASSLPGGSEFYANTGELFF.

The chain carries TRBV7-2 and TRBJ2-7; 8 positions match TRBD2. CDR3 length: 14 residues. Germline values: CDR1 SGHTA, CDR2 FQGNSA. Trimming cost V 6 bases and J 1 base; bases outside gene matches: 5. Written as DNA, the CDR3 is TGTGCCAGCAGGACGTTAGCGGGGTCCTACGAGCAGTACTTC. It encodes CASRTLAGSYEQYF.

The V gene is TRBV21-1, the J gene TRBJ2-1; TRBD1, the table's D call, was not compared with the DNA. TRBV21-1 is a documented pseudogene. This CDR3 spans 13 amino acids. The CDR3 region has the DNA TGTGCCAGCAGTTCTTCAGGCGACAGAGAGCAGTTCTTC. This gives the protein CASSSSGDREQFF.

The rearrangement uses TRBV7-2 and TRBJ2-1; 9 bases line up with TRBD2. Per the germline V gene, CDR1 is SGHTA and CDR2 is FQGNSA. This CDR3 is built from 16 residues. The V and J ends lost 1 base and 8 bases, in that order; junction bases with no gene match: 9. The DNA for the CDR3 is TGTGCCAGCAGCTTAGTTATGGCTTCTAGCGGGGATGAGCAGTTCTTC. As protein: CASSLVMASSGDEQFF.

The chain couples TRBV7-9 to TRBJ1-5, with D perhaps matching TRBD1 (6 bases). The germline gives CDR1 SEHNR, CDR2 FQNEAQ (reference sequence). The CDR3 sequence is 15 residues long. Trimming pared 1 base from V and 6 bases from J, leaving 13 bases between. The chain's CDR3 is CASSLDRAVGQPQHF. CDR3 in DNA: TGTGCCAGCAGCTTAGACAGGGCGGTTGGTCAGCCCCAGCATTTT.

The rearrangement links TRBV6-5 to TRBJ1-3; D gene unclear. Germline V gene lookup returns CDR1 MNHEY and CDR2 SVGAGI. The CDR3 length is 14 residues. The V end was cut by 2 bases, the J end by 1 base, with 6 bases between. The CDR3 loop reads CASSYTGSGNTIYF. The DNA for the CDR3 is TGTGCCAGCAGTTACACGGGGTCTGGAAACACCATATATTTT.